This T cell receptor (beta chain) originates from a study of T cell responses to AZD1222 COVID-19 vaccine. Per the germline V gene, CDR1 is MNHEY and CDR2 is SMNVEV (reference sequence). Between the trimmed V and J ends, which lost 5 bases and 0 bases, there was a span of 9 bases. The CDR3 is 14 residues long. Assay used: immunoSEQ multiplex PCR; TCRdb lists only in-frame clones, some missing. This sample yields 50,000 to 55,000 clones, of which about 81% are seen a single time; over 25% belongs to the top ten. Sample: peripheral blood, taken on day 0 of AZD1222 vaccination. This rearrangement joins TRBV27 to TRBJ2-3; D is unresolved. The TCR sequence derives from an adult in good health. CDR3 protein: CASSPLVSTDTQYF. CDR3 in DNA: TGTGCCAGCAGTCCCCTCGTCAGCACAGATACGCAGTATTTT.